The 22 T cell receptor beta chains below all came from one sample that was sequenced in a study of blood T cell repertoires in COVID-19. Sequencing was performed with immunoSEQ multiplex PCR; in TCRdb, only in-frame clones are kept and a portion is missing. Of a few hundred thousand clones listed, more than 75% are singletons. The sequenced sample was PBMCs or T cells enriched from blood (not recorded which). The receptors come from a woman in her late teens or twenties who had recovered from COVID-19.

The J gene is TRBJ2-2, the V gene TRBV19, with 7 bases identical to TRBD1. Germline V gives CDR1 LNHDA, CDR2 SQIVND (reference sequence). After removal of 7 bases from V and 0 bases from J, the junction contained 11 bases not matched to a gene. This CDR3 has 17 amino acids. In DNA, the CDR3 is TGTGCCAGTATTGGATTAAGGACAGGCTCGAACACCGGGGAGCTGTTTTTT. Its protein is CASIGLRTGSNTGELFF.

The chain is built from TRBV3-1 (or the pseudogene TRBV3-2) and TRBJ1-2; TRBD1 is a possible D gene (5 bases). V was clipped by 4 bases and J by 5 bases, with 11 bases between them. The CDR3 spans 13 residues. Germline lookup yields CDR1 LGHDT and CDR2 YNNKEL (reference sequence). The DNA of the CDR3 is TGTGCCAGCAGCCGACAGTTCAATTATGGCTACACCTTC. The encoded protein is CASSRQFNYGYTF.

In its sample, this clone was seen once. In DNA form, the CDR3 reads TGTGCCAGCAGCTTAGTGTCAGGGGGCGCGGGAGGGAAGCCCCAGCATTTT. Amino acid sequence: CASSLVSGGAGGKPQHF. This chain connects TRBV7-8 to TRBJ1-5; 8 positions match TRBD1. V was clipped by 1 base and J by 8 bases; unmatched bases: 13. The CDR3 consists of 17 residues. The germline V gene encodes CDR1 SGHVS and CDR2 FQNEAQ.

V gene TRBV6-1 combines with J gene TRBJ1-3; D ambiguous. V was shortened by 2 bases and J by 4 bases, with 6 bases between the two germline ends. Per the germline V gene, CDR1 is MNHNS and CDR2 is SASEGT. The CDR3 length is 13 residues. The CDR3 sequence: CASSERGGNTIYF. DNA of the CDR3: TGTGCCAGCAGTGAAAGAGGCGGAAACACCATATATTTT.

This chain links TRBV2 with TRBJ1-1; D is perhaps TRBD1 (5 bases). The CDR3 runs 16 residues. Trimming left V 6 bases short and J 4 bases short, with 21 bases between. Germline V gene data show CDR1 as SNHLY and CDR2 as FYNNEI. Written as DNA, the CDR3 is TGTGCCAGCAGGAAAGACATTGGGGGGAAGGGCACTGAAGCTTTCTTT. Amino acids: CASRKDIGGKGTEAFF.

The genes are TRBV28 and TRBJ2-7; 8 nucleotides align to TRBD1. Germline-derived CDR1 and CDR2 are MDHEN and SYDVKM. The CDR3 runs to 14 residues. V gave up 6 bases and J gave up 2 bases; unmatched junction bases: 6. CDR3 residues: CASSPDRETYEQYF. In nucleotides, the CDR3 is TGTGCCAGCAGCCCGGACAGGGAAACCTACGAGCAGTACTTC.

The genes are TRBV6-5 and TRBJ1-1; 7 positions match TRBD1. This CDR3 region has 11 residues. Germline CDR1 is MNHEY and CDR2 is SVGAGI. The J segment lost 6 bases and the V segment lost 7 bases, leaving 2 bases of the junction unmatched. The CDR3 DNA sequence: TGTGCCAGCAAGACAGGGCCTGAAGCTTTCTTT. Translation: CASKTGPEAFF.

This chain connects TRBV9 to TRBJ2-7; TRBD1 matches 9 bases. The ends lost 0 bases at V and 2 bases at J; junction bases unmatched: 3. The length of the CDR3 is 15 residues. The germline CDR1 and CDR2 sequences are SGDLS and YYNGEE. In DNA form, the CDR3 reads TGTGCCAGCAGCGTAGACGGGACAGGGACCTACGAGCAGTACTTC. Protein sequence: CASSVDGTGTYEQYF.

The chain employs TRBV5-1 and TRBJ1-6; weak D call: TRBD1 (6 bases). Trimming cost V 1 base and J 8 bases, with 13 bases left between them. The CDR3 has 15 amino acids. Germline loops: CDR1 SGHRS, CDR2 YFSETQ. The CDR3 is CASSLSGNRDSPLHF. In DNA, the CDR3 is TGCGCCAGCAGCTTGTCCGGGAACAGGGATTCACCCCTCCACTTT.

J is TRBJ1-1 and V is TRBV30, with D unclear. V lost 0 bases, J lost 0 bases, and 11 bases lay in between. Germline V lookup: CDR1 GTSNPN, CDR2 SVGIG (reference sequence). CDR3 length: 15 residues. CDR3 nucleotides: TGTGCCTGGAGTGTACCTAGGAGAATGAACACTGAAGCTTTCTTT. Its translation: CAWSVPRRMNTEAFF.

This clone showed up just once. The chain links TRBV19 to TRBJ2-7; the match to TRBD2 covers 11 bases. Germline CDR1 and CDR2: LNHDA and SQIVND (reference sequence). The CDR3 length is 14 residues. V shed 3 bases, J shed 6 bases, and the junction held 4 bases outside the gene matches. CDR3 in amino acids: CASSMASGGSEQYF. The CDR3 nucleotides are TGTGCCAGTAGTATGGCTAGCGGGGGGAGCGAGCAGTACTTC.

The chain uses TRBV5-1 and TRBJ2-7, with 7 bases matching TRBD1. Germline CDR1 SGHRS, CDR2 YFSETQ. The V gene end was trimmed by 0 bases and the J gene end by 3 bases; junction bases not matched to a gene: 3. This CDR3 is built from 14 residues. CDR3 sequence: CASSLGGTDYEQYF. CDR3 nucleotides: TGCGCCAGCAGCTTGGGGGGGACAGACTACGAGCAGTACTTC.

In its sample, this clone was seen once. This chain uses TRBV5-4 with TRBJ2-4, with 8 bases matching TRBD2. Trimming at V came to 4 bases and at J to 7 bases, leaving 7 bases not matched to a gene. Germline values: CDR1 SGHNT, CDR2 YYREEE (reference sequence). The CDR3 has 14 amino acids. CDR3 loop: CASSPPGGSNIQYF. The CDR3, as DNA: TGTGCCAGCAGCCCGCCGGGAGGGAGTAACATTCAGTACTTC. The full variable domain, in which reference TRBV5-4 and TRBJ2-4 provide the parts outside the CDR3, is ETGVTQSPTHLIKTRGQQVTLRCSSQSGHNTVSWYQQALGQGPQFIFQYYREEENGRGNFPPRFSGLQFPNYSSELNVNALELDDSALYLCASSPPGGSNIQYFGAGTRLSVL.

CDR3 DNA sequence: TGCGCCACCAGCAGGGGGCGAGGGGAGACCCAGTACTTC. It encodes CATSRGRGETQYF. V is TRBV10-1 and J is TRBJ2-5; 8 bases are shared with TRBD1. Germline V lookup: CDR1 WNHNN, CDR2 SYGVQD (reference sequence). V lost 10 bases to trimming and J lost 5 bases; unmatched junction nucleotides: 9. This CDR3 contains 13 residues.

The rearrangement joins TRBV7-2 to TRBJ1-2; 7 bases line up with TRBD1. The CDR3 sequence is 15 residues long. V dropped 3 bases and J dropped 6; count of bases not matched to a gene: 10. CDR1 is SGHTA, CDR2 FQGNSA, per germline. The CDR3 reads CASSLFFTGEHGYTF. For the CDR3, the DNA is TGTGCCAGCAGCTTGTTCTTCACAGGGGAGCATGGCTACACCTTC.

This chain links TRBV27 with TRBJ1-6, with D uncertain. CDR3 length equals 14 residues. Trimming shortened V by 2 bases and J by 9 bases, and 11 bases separated the two germline ends. Germline V gives CDR1 MNHEY, CDR2 SMNVEV (reference sequence). The CDR3, as DNA: TGTGCCAGCAGTTTACCTACCCTGTCTTCACCCCTCCACTTT. This codes for CASSLPTLSSPLHF.

The V gene is TRBV10-3, the J gene TRBJ1-5; D is undetermined. The CDR3 runs 15 residues. Deletions cut 0 bases from V and 4 bases from J, with 10 bases between. Germline lookup yields CDR1 ENHRY and CDR2 SYGVKD. Here the CDR3 DNA reads TGTGCCATCAGTGAGTCTGAGGGAGGGAATCAGCCCCAGCATTTT. Protein: CAISESEGGNQPQHF.

This clone was seen only once. The chain recombines TRBV5-1 with TRBJ2-7; unclear D gene. The V gene lost 0 bases and the J gene lost 7 bases, with 14 bases spanning the gap. CDR3 length equals 14 residues. In germline, CDR1 is SGHRS, CDR2 YFSETQ. CDR3 amino acids: CASSLASLPEEQYF. DNA of the CDR3: TGCGCCAGCAGCTTGGCGTCCCTTCCCGAGGAGCAGTACTTC. The entire variable domain, with the rest obtained from reference TRBV5-1 and TRBJ2-7, is as follows: KAGVTQTPRYLIKTRGQQVTLSCSPISGHRSVSWYQQTPGQGLQFLFEYFSETQRNKGNFPGRFSGRQFSNSRSEMNVSTLELGDSALYLCASSLASLPEEQYFGPGTRLTVT.

The V gene is TRBV6-5, the J gene TRBJ2-7; the D gene is possibly TRBD1 (5 bases). Per the germline V gene, CDR1 is MNHEY and CDR2 is SVGAGI. V was cut by 6 bases and J by 0 bases, with 9 bases left in between. This CDR3 is 13 amino acids long. The CDR3 reads CASRATVSYEQYF. The CDR3 bases are TGTGCCAGCAGAGCGACAGTCTCCTACGAGCAGTACTTC.

The V and J genes are TRBV9 and TRBJ1-5, with TRBD1 as a possible D gene (6 bases). The germline V and J ends were trimmed by 4 bases and 4 bases, with 12 bases remaining between them. CDR3 size: 14 residues. Germline V gene data show CDR1 as SGDLS and CDR2 as YYNGEE. CDR3 sequence: CASSPGQLNQPQHF. For the CDR3, the DNA is TGTGCCAGCAGCCCAGGACAGCTAAATCAGCCCCAGCATTTT.

The CDR3 DNA reads as TGTGCCAGCAGTGAAGCGGGGCTCGCCTACGAGCAGTACTTC. Protein sequence: CASSEAGLAYEQYF. The rearrangement joins TRBV2 to TRBJ2-7, with D tentatively TRBD1 (5 bases). This CDR3 has 14 residues. The V gene lost 0 bases and the J gene lost 2 bases, with 8 bases spanning the gap. Germline CDR1 SNHLY, CDR2 FYNNEI.

As concerns this clone: Other DNA variants within this sample encode the same CDR3. The chain combines TRBV3-1 (or the pseudogene TRBV3-2) with TRBJ1-1; no reliable D call. V was cut by 1 base and J by 6 bases, with 6 bases left in between. CDR3 size: 12 residues. Germline CDR1 reads LGHDT; CDR2 reads YNNKEL (reference sequence). This chain's CDR3 is CASSQVDSEAFF. Here the CDR3 DNA reads TGTGCCAGCAGCCAAGTAGACTCTGAAGCTTTCTTT.